Below, 22 T cell receptor beta chains from the same sample are listed, as sequenced in a study of blood T cell repertoires in COVID-19. Assay used: immunoSEQ multiplex PCR; TCRdb lists only in-frame clones, some missing. The sample yields 200,000 to 250,000 clones, approximately 78% seen once. Specimen: peripheral blood. The receptors stem from a woman aged 80 or older with acute or convalescent COVID-19.

The V gene is TRBV18, the J gene TRBJ2-4; TRBD1 agrees at 8 bases. CDR1 and CDR2 from the germline V gene are KGHSH and LQKENI. This CDR3 spans 17 amino acids. V lost 1 base, J lost 13 bases, and 18 bases stayed unmatched. CDR3 in DNA: TGTGCCAGCTCACCACGGGTCCCGGGACAGGCGAACGAACGGCAGTACTTC. The encoded protein is CASSPRVPGQANERQYF.

This sequence joins TRBV2 and TRBJ1-5; D is undetermined. This CDR3 has 15 amino acids. Between the trimmed V and J ends, which lost 4 bases and 2 bases, there was a span of 12 bases. Germline lookup yields CDR1 SNHLY and CDR2 FYNNEI. The DNA of the CDR3 is TGTGCCAGCAGTGGCGTTTATCGGGGCAATCAGCCCCAGCATTTT. Its translation: CASSGVYRGNQPQHF.

This rearrangement joins TRBV9 to TRBJ2-6; D is ambiguous. The V end was cut by 1 base, the J end by 2 bases, with 7 bases between. This CDR3 is built from 15 residues. Per germline, CDR1 SGDLS and CDR2 YYNGEE. In DNA form, the CDR3 reads TGTGCCAGCAGCGTACGAGAGGCTGGGGCCAACGTCCTGACTTTC. Translated, it gives CASSVREAGANVLTF.

The CDR3 region has the DNA TGCAGCGTTGGGACTAGCGGTCTAAGGACCTACGAGCAGTACTTC. It yields the protein CSVGTSGLRTYEQYF. The genes are TRBV29-1 and TRBJ2-7; TRBD2 agrees at 10 bases. This CDR3 region has 15 residues. CDR1 is SQVTM and CDR2 is ANQGSEA in the germline V gene. Trimming cost V 4 bases and J 2 bases; bases outside gene matches: 8.

The genes are TRBV18 and TRBJ1-2; 7 nucleotides align to TRBD1. Looked up from germline, CDR1 is KGHSH and CDR2 is LQKENI. V shed 4 bases, J shed 0 bases, and the junction held 11 bases outside the gene matches. This CDR3 is built from 17 residues. The CDR3 sequence: CASSRMDEGAANYGYTF. The CDR3 DNA sequence: TGTGCCAGCTCACGAATGGACGAGGGGGCTGCTAACTATGGCTACACCTTC.

This clone was counted only a few times. V usage is TRBV19 and J usage is TRBJ2-5, with D maybe TRBD2 (6 bases). This CDR3 region has 13 residues. The germline V gene has CDR1 LNHDA and CDR2 SQIVND (reference sequence). Trimming left V 9 bases short and J 2 bases short, with 13 bases between. The CDR3 DNA follows: TGTGCCAGCTCCTGGGCGGGGCAAGAGACCCAGTACTTC. Residues: CASSWAGQETQYF.

V and J are TRBV7-2 and TRBJ2-7; tentative D call: TRBD2 (6 bases). Trimming removed 3 bases at V and 1 base at J, with 10 bases between. CDR1 SGHTA and CDR2 FQGNSA come from the germline V gene. The CDR3 runs to 14 residues. This chain's CDR3 is CASSFTGSSYEQYF. The CDR3 coding sequence is TGTGCCAGCAGCTTTACCGGGAGTTCCTACGAGCAGTACTTC.

The chain is built from TRBV5-5 and TRBJ2-7; D is possibly TRBD2 (6 bases). From germline, CDR1 is SGHKS and CDR2 YYEKEE (reference sequence). V lost 4 bases and J 2 bases, leaving 16 bases between the germline ends. The CDR3 runs 15 residues. The CDR3 nucleotides are TGTGCCAGCAGCGTCGGGACTCCTGGTACCTACGAGCAGTACTTC. It is translated as CASSVGTPGTYEQYF.

The J gene is TRBJ1-1, the V gene TRBV11-3, with D hard to call. V was clipped by 2 bases and J by 1 base, with 5 bases between them. The CDR3 is made up of 13 amino acids. Per germline, CDR1 SGHNT and CDR2 YENEEA. The CDR3 here is CASSLSGNTEAFF. DNA of the CDR3: TGTGCCAGCAGCTTATCGGGGAACACTGAAGCTTTCTTT.

The chain employs TRBV18 and TRBJ2-3; D may be TRBD2 (6 bases). The germline V and J ends were trimmed by 3 bases and 8 bases, with 15 bases remaining between them. Germline V CDR1 and CDR2: KGHSH, LQKENI. The CDR3 spans 14 residues. The CDR3: CASSPVREVGTQYF. CDR3 coding DNA: TGTGCCAGCTCACCGGTCAGGGAGGTGGGTACGCAGTATTTT. Looking up the rest from reference TRBV18 and TRBJ2-3 gives the full variable domain: NAGVMQNPRHLVRRRGQEARLRCSPMKGHSHVYWYRQLPEEGLKFMVYLQKENIIDESGMPKERFSAEFPKEGPSILRIQQVVRGDSAAYFCASSPVREVGTQYFGPGTRLTVL.

This sequence joins TRBV5-1 and TRBJ1-4; D unclear. Trimming removed 7 bases from V and 0 bases from J, with 10 bases in between. CDR1 is SGHRS and CDR2 is YFSETQ in the germline V gene. The CDR3 covers 14 residues. This CDR3 reads CASSISSTNEKLFF. In DNA form, the CDR3 reads TGCGCCAGCTCCATTAGTTCAACTAATGAAAAACTGTTTTTT.

This chain uses TRBV27 with TRBJ2-7; 14 bases agree with TRBD2. Germline lookup yields CDR1 MNHEY and CDR2 SMNVEV (reference sequence). CDR3 length equals 14 residues. Trimming at V came to 4 bases and at J to 6 bases, leaving 2 bases not matched to a gene. This CDR3 is CASSSTSGRAEQYF. CDR3 coding DNA: TGTGCCAGCAGTTCGACTAGCGGGAGGGCCGAGCAGTACTTC.

The chain is built from TRBV5-1 and TRBJ2-1; 8 bases match TRBD1. Germline CDR1 SGHRS, CDR2 YFSETQ. V trimming: 0 bases; J trimming: 1 base; junction bases outside the gene matches: 6. This CDR3 comprises 17 residues. The CDR3 DNA sequence: TGCGCCAGCAGCTTGGCCGGACAGGGACTTTCCTACAATGAGCAGTTCTTC. Translating it yields CASSLAGQGLSYNEQFF.

This chain uses TRBV29-1 with TRBJ2-3; 7 positions match TRBD1. After removal of 6 bases from V and 1 base from J, the junction contained 7 bases not matched to a gene. CDR1 is SQVTM and CDR2 is ANQGSEA in the germline V gene. This CDR3 contains 14 residues. For the CDR3, the DNA is TGCAGCGTCACCCGGGACAGAGGCACAGATACGCAGTATTTT. The encoded protein is CSVTRDRGTDTQYF.

V is TRBV11-2 and J is TRBJ1-4; TRBD1 might be the D (5 bases). The CDR3 sequence is 17 residues long. V lost 5 bases to trimming and J lost 4 bases, with 20 bases between them. CDR1 and CDR2 (germline): SGHAT, FQNNGV. The CDR3 DNA reads TGTGCCAGCAGCCTCTCCCTCCCTGGGGGAGGTAATGAAAAACTGTTTTTT. It codes for CASSLSLPGGGNEKLFF.

The chain links TRBV28 to TRBJ1-5; maybe TRBD1 (6 bases). The ends were cut back, 4 bases at V and 7 bases at J, with 17 bases in the middle. CDR3 length equals 15 residues. CDR1 and CDR2 (germline): MDHEN, SYDVKM. The CDR3 here is CASSSPGQGGQPQHF. The CDR3 DNA sequence: TGTGCCAGCAGTTCCCCCGGACAAGGGGGACAGCCCCAGCATTTT.

This clone showed up just a few times. The chain joins TRBV7-4 to TRBJ1-5; no clear D. V was shortened by 2 bases and J by 0 bases, with 29 bases between the two germline ends. This CDR3 is 22 amino acids long. Germline V lookup: CDR1 SGHVT, CDR2 SQSDAQ. CDR3 nucleotide sequence: TGTGCCAGCAGCTTATGTTACGGGAGTCCGGTGGCAGAGTCTTATAGCAATCAGCCCCAGCATTTT. It encodes CASSLCYGSPVAESYSNQPQHF.

The rearrangement joins TRBV2 to TRBJ1-5; D may be TRBD1 (6 bases). CDR3 length: 12 residues. Germline lookup yields CDR1 SNHLY and CDR2 FYNNEI. Trimming cost V 3 bases and J 15 bases, with 15 bases left between them. The CDR3: CASSDTQGFPHF. The CDR3 DNA reads TGTGCCAGCAGTGATACACAGGGATTCCCGCATTTT. Using reference TRBV2 and TRBJ1-5 for the parts outside the CDR3, the full variable domain is EPEVTQTPSHQVTQMGQEVILRCVPISNHLYFYWYRQILGQKVEFLVSFYNNEISEKSEIFDDQFSVERPDGSNFTLKIRSTKLEDSAMYFCASSDTQGFPHFGDGTRLSIL.

The gene calls are TRBV9 and TRBJ1-6, with TRBD1 matching over 9 bases. The CDR3 spans 16 residues. Trimming cost V 3 bases and J 6 bases; bases outside gene matches: 7. Germline CDR1 reads SGDLS; CDR2 reads YYNGEE. DNA for the CDR3: TGTGCCAGCAGCGACCGACAGGGGGGTTCTAATTCACCCCTCCACTTT. It is translated as CASSDRQGGSNSPLHF.

The V gene is TRBV9, the J gene TRBJ1-6; 7 nucleotides agree with TRBD1. Germline V gives CDR1 SGDLS, CDR2 YYNGEE. This CDR3 is built from 15 residues. V shed 0 bases and J 10 bases; nucleotides not matched to a gene: 7. CDR3 sequence: CASSVGGGGGSPLHF. CDR3 in DNA: TGTGCCAGCAGCGTAGGAGGGGGCGGAGGGTCACCCCTCCACTTT.

The chain employs TRBV30 and TRBJ1-6, with TRBD1 identical over 8 bases. The ends lost 3 bases at V and 9 bases at J; junction bases unmatched: 4. The V gene's germline CDR1 is GTSNPN and CDR2 SVGIG (reference sequence). The CDR3 spans 13 residues. CDR3 bases: TGTGCCTGGAGGGGACAGGCGGGTTCACCCCTCCACTTT. It specifies CAWRGQAGSPLHF.

The table lists this clone with many counts. V is TRBV5-8 and J is TRBJ1-2; 12 positions match TRBD1. After removal of 9 bases from V and 7 bases from J, the junction contained 7 bases not matched to a gene. This CDR3 region has 13 residues. CDR1 and CDR2 (germline): SGHTS, YDEGEE. The CDR3 spells CATSPGQGAGYTF. DNA for the CDR3: TGTGCCACCTCTCCGGGACAGGGGGCTGGCTACACCTTC.